The clone carrying this T cell receptor (beta chain) was observed at least ten times. Its antigen remains unknown. Germline CDR1 reads KGHSH; CDR2 reads LQKENI. The CDR3 covers 15 residues. V lost 3 bases and J 3 bases, leaving 15 bases between the germline ends. Semi-nested PCR with Nested Universal Primer A followed constant-region reverse priming of full-length variable regions. MiXCR was run by TCRdb on the 5' RACE reads, yielding one entry per CDR3 protein. The sample carries about 8,900 distinct CDR3 sequences, 25% to 30% recorded once. Whole-study findings and limits: Greatest tumor Treg TCR overlap was with tumor naive CD4+ cells.

The clonotype was recovered from a female donor with breast cancer. The J gene is TRBJ2-7, the V gene TRBV18; D is perhaps TRBD2 (6 bases). Specimen: naive CD4+ T cells sorted from a lymph node. The subset: naive CD4+ T cells, CD4+CD45RA+CD25-. The CDR3 loop reads CASSPLGGTYYEQYF. The CDR3 region has the DNA TGTGCCAGCTCACCCCTGGGGGGTACATACTACGAGCAGTACTTC.